These 6 T cell receptor beta chains originate from one sample sequenced in a study of blood T cell repertoires in COVID-19. Produced via immunoSEQ multiplex PCR; TCRdb's table is partial and in-frame only. The table has 390,000 or so clones, nearly 90% seen once. Source material: peripheral blood. The receptors come from a man between 18 and 29 years old with active or convalescent COVID-19.

This clone has only one observation. Other DNA sequences in the same sample also yield this CDR3. The chain links TRBV28 to TRBJ1-1; maybe TRBD1 (5 bases). The CDR3 contains 14 residues. Germline V gene data show CDR1 as MDHEN and CDR2 as SYDVKM. V lost 2 bases and J 1 base, leaving 8 bases between the germline ends. The CDR3 loop is CASSLGQGNTEAFF. The CDR3 region has the DNA TGTGCCAGCAGTTTAGGGCAGGGGAACACTGAAGCTTTCTTT.

The chain uses TRBV6-5 and TRBJ1-2, with 7 positions matching TRBD1. With V trimmed by 2 bases and J by 6 bases, 3 bases remained unmatched. The CDR3 covers 13 residues. Germline loops: CDR1 MNHEY, CDR2 SVGAGI. CDR3 sequence: CASSYVGGNGYTF. CDR3 bases: TGTGCCAGCAGTTACGTAGGGGGCAATGGCTACACCTTC.

This rearrangement joins TRBV11-3 to TRBJ2-2; D is uncertain. V shed 5 bases and J shed 5 bases, with 9 bases lying between them. The V gene's germline CDR1 is SGHNT and CDR2 YENEEA. CDR3 length equals 13 residues. CDR3 region: CASSKRDTGELFF. CDR3 DNA sequence: TGTGCCAGCAGCAAACGCGATACCGGGGAGCTGTTTTTT.

This chain joins TRBV4-1 and TRBJ2-7; 11 bases align to TRBD2. V dropped 1 base and J dropped 8; count of bases not matched to a gene: 4. CDR1 is MGHRA, CDR2 YSYEKL, per germline. The CDR3 is made up of 14 amino acids. DNA for the CDR3: TGCGCCAGCAGCCAAGGTCCTAGCGGGAGGCAGCAGTACTTC. This encodes CASSQGPSGRQQYF.

The chain employs TRBV11-3 and TRBJ2-5; 9 bases agree with TRBD1. With V trimmed by 5 bases and J by 5 bases, 6 bases remained unmatched. Germline values: CDR1 SGHNT, CDR2 YENEEA. The CDR3 spans 14 residues. This CDR3 is CASSPGQGYETQYF. The CDR3 nucleotides read TGTGCCAGCAGCCCCGGACAGGGGTACGAGACCCAGTACTTC.

The rearrangement joins TRBV5-6 to TRBJ1-1; 12 bases align to TRBD1. CDR1 SGHDT and CDR2 YYEEEE come from the germline V gene. The CDR3 is made up of 15 amino acids. The J segment lost 4 bases and the V segment lost 2 bases, leaving 3 bases of the junction unmatched. CDR3 amino acids: CASSFGDRGLTEAFF. The DNA of the CDR3 is TGTGCCAGCAGCTTTGGGGACAGGGGGCTCACTGAAGCTTTCTTT.